The next 5 T cell receptor beta chains were all read from a single sample in a study of cytomegalovirus exposure and HLA in healthy donors. Primers for the PCR totalled 60 Vbeta and 13 Jbeta. TCRdb keeps only in-frame clones here, not all; method: immunoSEQ multiplex PCR. Of 130,000 or so clones listed, more than 70% are singletons. The material sequenced was PBMCs. The origin of the receptors is a woman aged 60 to 75 in good health and CMV-seronegative.

J is TRBJ2-3 and V is TRBV5-4; tentative D call: TRBD1 (6 bases). Germline V gene data show CDR1 as SGHNT and CDR2 as YYREEE (reference sequence). The CDR3 is 15 amino acids. Trimming stripped 3 bases from V and 0 bases from J, with 11 bases between. CDR3 loop: CASSSGQTSTDTQYF. The CDR3 nucleotides are TGTGCCAGCAGCTCTGGACAGACTAGCACAGATACGCAGTATTTT.

The sample holds one count of this clone. The chain has TRBV29-1 and TRBJ2-7; 7 bases match TRBD2. The V gene's germline CDR1 is SQVTM and CDR2 ANQGSEA. Unmatched junction bases numbered 12, after V lost 3 bases and J lost 10 bases. This CDR3 spans 13 amino acids. The CDR3 bases are TGCAGCGTTGATGCGCCTAGCGGCAGGGATCAGTACTTC. Protein sequence: CSVDAPSGRDQYF.

This chain connects TRBV28 to TRBJ1-5, with 7 nucleotides matching TRBD1. The CDR3 totals 13 residues. V lost 6 bases, J lost 7 bases, and 6 bases stayed unmatched. CDR1 is MDHEN, CDR2 SYDVKM, per germline. CDR3 residues: CASSLTGDQPQHF. CDR3 nucleotides: TGTGCCAGCAGCCTCACAGGGGACCAGCCCCAGCATTTT. The full variable domain, in which reference TRBV28 and TRBJ1-5 provide the parts outside the CDR3, is DVKVTQSSRYLVKRTGEKVFLECVQDMDHENMFWYRQDPGLGLRLIYFSYDVKMKEKGDIPEGYSVSREKKERFSLILESASTNQTSMYLCASSLTGDQPQHFGDGTRLSIL.

This clone was counted a few times. V is TRBV4-1 and J is TRBJ2-5, with D possibly TRBD2 on 5 matching bases. Near its end, the DNA agrees better with TRBJ2-7, so the J call may be wrong. The CDR3 loop spans 14 amino acids. Per the germline V gene, CDR1 is MGHRA and CDR2 is YSYEKL. CDR3 region: CASSQERANYEQYF. CDR3 nucleotides: TGCGCCAGCAGCCAAGAGAGGGCCAATTACGAGCAGTACTTC.

V usage is TRBV5-1 and J usage is TRBJ1-4, with TRBD1 matching 8 bases. V was clipped by 0 bases and J by 8 bases; unmatched bases: 12. The CDR3 covers 17 residues. In germline, CDR1 is SGHRS, CDR2 YFSETQ. The CDR3 region is CASSLVPGGQGGEKLFF. The CDR3 DNA reads TGCGCCAGCAGCTTGGTCCCCGGAGGACAGGGAGGCGAAAAACTGTTTTTT.